The clone carrying this T cell receptor beta chain has a handful of counts. Its specificity is unknown. A heparinised blood draw that averaged approximately 110 mL was obtained once from each donor. Between the trimmed V and J ends, which lost 5 bases and 3 bases, there was a span of 11 bases. Germline lookup yields CDR1 GTSNPN and CDR2 SVGIG (reference sequence). The CDR3 contains 12 residues. These data belong to a study of beta chain features in type 1 diabetes. Whole-study findings and limits: Moderately but significantly shorter TCRB CDR3s were found in Type 1 diabetes patients in all four CD4+ subsets. PCR might favor shorter templates, but any such skew would affect patients and controls equally.

The study reverse transcribed the entire isolated RNA, so it sequenced expressed TCRB transcripts. This table comes from immunoSEQ multiplex PCR, and its TCRdb copy is limited to in-frame clones, with some not included. There are more than 550,000 clones in the sample; over 12% occur only once, and 0.035% to 0.045% lies in the top ten. The source of this sequence is a young man with type 1 diabetes. J is TRBJ2-7 and V is TRBV30; D is undetermined. Sequenced input: naive CD4+ T cells from blood. The CDR3 here is CAWSGLNYEQYF. DNA of the CDR3: TGTGCCTGGTCGGGTCTCAACTACGAGCAGTACTTC. Using reference TRBV30 and TRBJ2-7 for the parts outside the CDR3, the full variable domain is SQTIHQWPATLVQPVGSPLSLECTVEGTSNPNLYWYRQAAGRGLQLLFYSVGIGQISSEVPQNLSASRPQDRQFILSSKKLLLSDSGFYLCAWSGLNYEQYFGPGTRLTVT.